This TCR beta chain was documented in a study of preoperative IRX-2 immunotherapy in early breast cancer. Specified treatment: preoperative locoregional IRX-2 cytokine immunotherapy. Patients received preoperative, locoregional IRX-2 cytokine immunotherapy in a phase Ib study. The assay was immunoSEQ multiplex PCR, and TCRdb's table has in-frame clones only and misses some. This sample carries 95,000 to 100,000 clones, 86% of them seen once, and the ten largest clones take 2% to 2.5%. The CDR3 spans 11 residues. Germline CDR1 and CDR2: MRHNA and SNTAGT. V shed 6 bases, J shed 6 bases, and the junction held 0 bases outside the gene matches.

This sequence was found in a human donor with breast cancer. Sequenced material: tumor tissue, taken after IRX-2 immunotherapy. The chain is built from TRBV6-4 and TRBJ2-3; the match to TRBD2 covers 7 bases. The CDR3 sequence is CASRRGDTQYF. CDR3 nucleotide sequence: TGTGCCAGCAGGCGGGGGGATACGCAGTATTTT.